These 5 T cell receptor beta chains share one sample of origin, sequenced in a study of blood T cells in healthy people across ages. Next came a second PCR, run for roughly 6 to 11 cycles, which used a sample-barcoded 5' primer along with a J-beta primer mix. Each CDR3 protein is one row after TCRdb ran MiXCR on the 5' RACE reads. The sample includes approximately 960,000 distinct CDR3 sequences, about 29% of them seen just once. The sample was also reused in another study, on T cells of mothers and their children.

What was sequenced was blood. These receptors all stem from a woman aged 40 to 50 in good health.

This clonotype was detected many times. The CDR3 nucleotides read TGCGCCAGCAGCCCGGCGGCAGGGACTACCTACAATGAGCAGTTCTTC. Translating it yields CASSPAAGTTYNEQFF. The genes are TRBV5-1 and TRBJ2-1, with 7 positions matching TRBD2. With V trimmed by 4 bases and J by 2 bases, 9 bases remained unmatched. This CDR3 has 16 amino acids. Looked up from germline, CDR1 is SGHRS and CDR2 is YFSETQ.

The CDR3 DNA reads TGTGCCAGCAGCTTACCGCGGGTCCGCACAGATACGCAGTATTTT. This sequence encodes CASSLPRVRTDTQYF. The chain carries TRBV7-8 and TRBJ2-3, with D perhaps matching TRBD2 (5 bases). Germline assignment: CDR1 SGHVS and CDR2 FQNEAQ. With 2 bases removed from V and 1 base from J, the gap between germline ends came to 10 bases. The CDR3 covers 15 residues.

As to this clonotype: A much larger clone lies a single base off, so this may be a read error. The chain joins TRBV7-2 to TRBJ2-3, with 11 bases lining up with TRBD2. There are 16 residues in the CDR3. Germline loops: CDR1 SGHTA, CDR2 FQGNSA. J was trimmed by 7 bases and V by 1 base; bases with no gene match: 7. The CDR3, as DNA: TGTGCCAGCAGCTTAGAGGGCCTAGCGGGGGGACATACGCAGTATTTT. Its protein is CASSLEGLAGGHTQYF.

The chain employs TRBV9 and TRBJ2-2; 9 bases align to TRBD1. Germline CDR1 SGDLS, CDR2 YYNGEE. Trimming at V came to 7 bases and at J to 1 base, leaving 14 bases not matched to a gene. The CDR3 has 18 residues. CDR3 sequence (DNA): TGTGCCAGCTCTGCCCCCCAGGGACAGGGAGGGAACACCGGGGAGCTGTTTTTT. Protein sequence: CASSAPQGQGGNTGELFF.

The chain links TRBV19 to TRBJ1-2, with D unclear. The CDR3 runs to 13 residues. The ends were cut back, 2 bases at V and 6 bases at J, with 10 bases in the middle. Germline V gives CDR1 LNHDA, CDR2 SQIVND (reference sequence). In DNA form, the CDR3 reads TGTGCCAGTAGTATATTTCTCGGGAATGGCTACACCTTC. Amino acids: CASSIFLGNGYTF.